Each of the 11 T cell receptor beta chains below was sequenced from the same sample in a study of cytomegalovirus exposure and HLA in healthy donors. Vbeta (60) and Jbeta (13) primers were used in the PCR. Only in-frame clones appear in the TCRdb table, and some are missing; sequencing was by immunoSEQ multiplex PCR. The profile shows about 110,000 clones, around 73% of them singletons. The sequenced material came from PBMCs. The receptor source for this set is a woman aged 25-40 years in good health and CMV-seropositive.

The rearrangement uses TRBV2 and TRBJ1-1; D is uncertain. The CDR3 sequence is 13 residues long. V lost 2 bases to trimming and J lost 3 bases, with 7 bases between them. CDR1 is SNHLY, CDR2 FYNNEI, per germline. The CDR3, as DNA: TGTGCCAGCAGTGAATTCTATTACACTGAAGCTTTCTTT. Amino acid sequence: CASSEFYYTEAFF.

The chain employs TRBV6-1 and TRBJ2-5; 8 nucleotides match TRBD2. The DNA end is a closer match to TRBJ2-7, so the J assignment may be wrong. CDR3 length: 13 residues. Germline V CDR1 and CDR2: MNHNS, SASEGT. This chain's CDR3 is CASTTSGSYEQYF. The CDR3 nucleotides are TGTGCCAGCACAACTAGCGGCTCCTACGAGCAGTACTTC.

This chain links TRBV11-2 with TRBJ1-1; 8 nucleotides line up with TRBD1. The CDR3 sequence is 16 residues long. The ends lost 2 bases at V and 7 bases at J; junction bases unmatched: 12. CDR1 SGHAT and CDR2 FQNNGV come from the germline V gene. CDR3 DNA sequence: TGTGCCAGCAGCTTAATCAGGGGGCGCGGGATGAATGAAGCTTTCTTT. It encodes CASSLIRGRGMNEAFF.

This chain connects TRBV28 to TRBJ2-7; the match to TRBD1 covers 11 bases. The CDR3 runs to 15 residues. CDR1 and CDR2 from the germline V gene are MDHEN and SYDVKM. Trimming removed 3 bases from V and 0 bases from J; junction bases left unmatched: 1. CDR3 region: CASSLGTGGSYEQYF. The CDR3 bases are TGTGCCAGCAGTTTGGGGACAGGGGGCTCCTACGAGCAGTACTTC.

This chain connects TRBV6-5 to TRBJ2-7; a possible D gene is TRBD1 (6 bases). Germline CDR1 MNHEY, CDR2 SVGAGI. This CDR3 is 14 amino acids long. Deletions cut 5 bases from V and 3 bases from J, with 14 bases between. CDR3: CASSPFGQLYEQYF. The CDR3, as DNA: TGTGCCAGCAGTCCCTTTGGACAGCTCTACGAGCAGTACTTC.

About this clone: Other DNA sequences in the same sample also yield this CDR3. DNA for the CDR3: TGTGCCAGCACCGAGATTCGCGGTCCCTCTGGAAACACCATATATTTT. This encodes CASTEIRGPSGNTIYF. The rearrangement links TRBV7-9 to TRBJ1-3; D is unclear. Germline CDR1 reads SEHNR; CDR2 reads FQNEAQ (reference sequence). Trimming left V 7 bases short and J 0 bases short, with 16 bases between. There are 16 residues in the CDR3.

The chain uses TRBV19 and TRBJ2-7; 10 nucleotides align to TRBD1. Trimming cost V 6 bases and J 1 base; bases outside gene matches: 9. Germline-derived CDR1 and CDR2 are LNHDA and SQIVND (reference sequence). The CDR3 is 16 residues long. The CDR3 coding sequence is TGTGCCAGTAGCCCGGGTTGGGGACAGGGGTCCTACGAGCAGTACTTC. It specifies CASSPGWGQGSYEQYF.

This sequence joins TRBV23-1 and TRBJ2-5, with 8 nucleotides matching TRBD1. TRBV23-1 is designated an ORF whose function remains uncertain. V lost 9 bases and J lost 3; bases outside the gene matches: 9. This CDR3 region has 14 residues. The CDR3 reads CASWQGAVEETQYF. The CDR3, as DNA: TGCGCCAGTTGGCAGGGGGCAGTGGAAGAGACCCAGTACTTC.

CDR3 sequence (DNA): TGTGCCAGCAGCCCCGGACAGGGCCGCAATCAGCCCCAGCATTTT. This gives the protein CASSPGQGRNQPQHF. The chain is built from TRBV9 and TRBJ1-5, with 8 positions matching TRBD1. V gave up 4 bases and J gave up 2 bases; unmatched junction bases: 5. CDR3 length equals 15 residues. Germline CDR1 SGDLS, CDR2 YYNGEE. The full variable domain, its missing parts supplied by reference TRBV9 and TRBJ1-5, is DSGVTQTPKHLITATGQRVTLRCSPRSGDLSVYWYQQSLDQGLQFLIQYYNGEERAKGNILERFSAQQFPDLHSELNLSSLELGDSALYFCASSPGQGRNQPQHFGDGTRLSIL.

V and J are TRBV5-8 and TRBJ2-1, with TRBD2 matching 10 bases. The CDR3 is 14 amino acids. V lost 2 bases to trimming and J lost 8 bases; unmatched junction nucleotides: 4. Germline-derived CDR1 and CDR2 are SGHTS and YDEGEE. The CDR3 protein is CASSFLSGRDEQFF. CDR3 nucleotides: TGTGCCAGCAGCTTTCTGAGCGGGAGGGATGAGCAGTTCTTC.

This chain uses TRBV19 with TRBJ1-1; D not resolved. The CDR3 consists of 14 residues. Germline values: CDR1 LNHDA, CDR2 SQIVND (reference sequence). Between the trimmed V and J ends, which lost 1 base and 5 bases, there was a span of 11 bases. The CDR3 nucleotides read TGTGCCAGTAGTATAGTCGGAGGGAATACTGAAGCTTTCTTT. Its protein product is CASSIVGGNTEAFF.